The subject of this entry is one TCR beta chain. In the source study's methods: Reference gene primer amplification gave nucleated cell count estimates. Some clones are missing from TCRdb's copy, which holds only in-frame ones; the method was immunoSEQ multiplex PCR. Clone size and V and J calls were adopted from that table, with D and trimming inferred from the DNA. The sample holds roughly 70,000 clones, 80% seen once. The sample originates from a study of blood T cell repertoires in COVID-19. As for the study in general: Donors in the United States, Italy and Spain gave samples during acute or convalescent COVID-19. From T cells, B-cell-depleted T cells, or PBMCs came the material, which was cDNA or gDNA.

The CDR3 spans 19 residues. V lost 4 bases to trimming and J lost 5 bases; unmatched junction nucleotides: 12. In germline, CDR1 is KGHDR, CDR2 SFDVKD. The TCR was taken from a man between 65 and 85 years old who had recovered from COVID-19. The chain links TRBV24-1 to TRBJ2-3, with TRBD2 matching over 15 bases. The sequenced sample was peripheral blood. CDR3 nucleotides: TGTGCCACCAGTGAACTAGGACTAGCGGGGGGGATGTATAGAGATACGCAGTATTTT. Its translation: CATSELGLAGGMYRDTQYF.